The 2 T cell receptor beta chains below all came from one sample that was sequenced in a study of control samples from healthy donors and cancer patients. Profiling relied on immunoSEQ multiplex PCR, and the TCRdb table lists in-frame clones only, not all of them. The data hold about 100,000 clones, with roughly 88% observed a single time. Material for sequencing was blood. The source is a man aged 25 to 40 in good health.

The CDR3 DNA follows: TGTGCCTGGAGTGTACTGGGCGGGATAAGCTCCTACAATGAGCAGTTCTTC. Its protein product is CAWSVLGGISSYNEQFF. The V gene is TRBV30, the J gene TRBJ2-1; possible D gene TRBD2, 6 bases. Trimming left V 0 bases short and J 0 bases short, with 15 bases between. This CDR3 region has 17 residues. From germline, CDR1 is GTSNPN and CDR2 SVGIG (reference sequence).

This sequence joins TRBV6-5 and TRBJ2-7; 12 positions agree with TRBD2. The length of the CDR3 is 15 residues. Germline V CDR1 and CDR2: MNHEY, SVGAGI. The trim removed 7 bases at V and 1 base at J, leaving 5 bases unmatched. The CDR3 protein is CASTRTSGISYEQYF. The CDR3 DNA reads TGTGCCAGCACACGGACTAGCGGGATATCCTACGAGCAGTACTTC.